The T cell receptor beta chain described here comes from a study of CD8 T cells in ankylosing spondylitis. Many counts were recorded for this clonotype. The antigen is not known. With molecular barcodes, quantitative 5'-RACE was used to make the TCR beta libraries. TCRdb re-derived calls from the 5' RACE reads in MiXCR, one entry per CDR3 protein. This table holds approximately 240,000 distinct CDR3 sequences, roughly a quarter found once. Study outcomes and limitations: CD8+ cells made up the disease-linked clones, which were relatively rare in peripheral blood. Reported data indicate significant enrichment of disease-linked clones within matched ankylosing spondylitis synovial fluid. Before this, some motif variants had been reported in reactive arthritis synovial fluid and blood.

The sequenced sample consisted of blood, either unsorted or a sorted T cell fraction (not recorded which). The sequence was collected from a male donor with ankylosing spondylitis or in good health (not recorded which).

The CDR3 loop reads CASSPTWTSGWSEQFF. The CDR3 bases are TGTGCCAGCAGCCCAACCTGGACTAGCGGTTGGAGTGAGCAGTTCTTC. The V and J genes are TRBV3-1 and TRBJ2-1; 10 bases are a match to TRBD2. V trimming: 4 bases; J trimming: 9 bases; junction bases outside the gene matches: 12. CDR1 is LGHDT, CDR2 YNNKEL, per germline (reference sequence). This CDR3 region has 16 residues.